One sample yielded the 9 T cell receptor beta chains listed below, sequenced in a study of cytomegalovirus exposure and HLA in healthy donors. In the PCR, 60 Vbeta and 13 Jbeta primers were used. TCRdb's table, derived via immunoSEQ multiplex PCR, lists solely in-frame clones and lacks some. The data show about 190,000 clones, more than 65% seen once. The sequenced material came from PBMCs. Every receptor here comes from a man aged 40-49 years in good health and CMV-seropositive.

The gene calls are TRBV27 and TRBJ2-5; no definite D call. V lost 6 bases, J lost 5 bases, and 7 bases lay in between. The CDR3 length is 11 residues. The germline V gene has CDR1 MNHEY and CDR2 SMNVEV (reference sequence). The CDR3 region is CASSPVETQYF. The CDR3 DNA reads as TGTGCCAGCAGCCCGGTGGAGACCCAGTACTTC.

The CDR3 loop reads CASTPGQGAPGELFF. CDR3 coding DNA: TGTGCCAGCACCCCCGGACAGGGGGCTCCCGGGGAGCTGTTTTTT. This rearrangement joins TRBV5-4 to TRBJ2-2, with TRBD1 matching 11 bases. The CDR3 totals 15 residues. The V segment lost 6 bases and the J segment 6 bases; nucleotides outside the gene matches: 7. Germline lookup yields CDR1 SGHNT and CDR2 YYREEE (reference sequence).

The chain joins TRBV19 to TRBJ1-5, with D maybe TRBD1 (6 bases). The V and J ends lost 3 bases and 0 bases respectively, with 15 bases between them. This CDR3 is 17 amino acids long. Germline V gene lookup returns CDR1 LNHDA and CDR2 SQIVND (reference sequence). CDR3 protein: CASSISGTRYSNQPQHF. The CDR3 DNA follows: TGTGCCAGTAGTATTTCCGGGACAAGATATAGCAATCAGCCCCAGCATTTT.

The chain combines TRBV2 with TRBJ2-7; D is perhaps TRBD2 (6 bases). This CDR3 region has 13 residues. Germline V gives CDR1 SNHLY, CDR2 FYNNEI. V was pared by 8 bases and J by 3 bases, with 14 bases between. Written as DNA, the CDR3 is TGTGCCAGCGAGGTAATGGACTACTACGAGCAGTACTTC. Its protein product is CASEVMDYYEQYF.

The chain carries TRBV9 and TRBJ2-5, with 11 bases lining up with TRBD1. The length of the CDR3 is 16 residues. Germline loops: CDR1 SGDLS, CDR2 YYNGEE. Losses at the gene ends were 0 bases for V and 5 bases for J; bases not matched to a gene: 6. The CDR3 here is CASSVAQGQGGETQYF. CDR3 nucleotide sequence: TGTGCCAGCAGCGTAGCTCAGGGACAGGGGGGCGAGACCCAGTACTTC. Looking up the rest from reference TRBV9 and TRBJ2-5 gives the full variable domain: DSGVTQTPKHLITATGQRVTLRCSPRSGDLSVYWYQQSLDQGLQFLIQYYNGEERAKGNILERFSAQQFPDLHSELNLSSLELGDSALYFCASSVAQGQGGETQYFGPGTRLLVL.

The V call is TRBV5-6, the J call TRBJ1-2; D is perhaps TRBD1 (5 bases). The V and J ends lost 3 bases and 5 bases respectively, with 17 bases between them. The germline gives CDR1 SGHDT, CDR2 YYEEEE. The CDR3 is 15 residues long. CDR3 sequence: CASSWPGEFAYGYTF. The CDR3, as DNA: TGTGCCAGCAGCTGGCCGGGGGAGTTCGCTTATGGCTACACCTTC.

V gene TRBV18 combines with J gene TRBJ2-1; a possible D gene is TRBD2 (5 bases). V shed 6 bases and J shed 9 bases, with 12 bases lying between them. Germline CDR1 KGHSH, CDR2 LQKENI. The CDR3 totals 12 residues. The CDR3 DNA reads as TGTGCCAGCTCCGGACCAGAGGGTGAGCAGTTCTTC. This gives the protein CASSGPEGEQFF.

In DNA, the CDR3 is TGTGCCAGCAGCATGACAGTGAACACTGAAGCTTTCTTT. Its translation: CASSMTVNTEAFF. The genes are TRBV7-9 and TRBJ1-1, with D maybe TRBD1 (5 bases). Germline values: CDR1 SEHNR, CDR2 FQNEAQ (reference sequence). The ends were cut back, 5 bases at V and 0 bases at J, with 7 bases in the middle. This CDR3 has 13 amino acids.

The rearrangement joins TRBV9 to TRBJ2-1, with 9 bases aligning to TRBD1. The length of the CDR3 is 16 residues. J lost 7 bases, V lost 4 bases, and 12 bases had no gene match. CDR1 SGDLS and CDR2 YYNGEE come from the germline V gene. Written as DNA, the CDR3 is TGTGCCAGCAGCCCATTCGCGACAGGGGGAATTAATGAGCAGTTCTTC. It yields the protein CASSPFATGGINEQFF.